The clone carrying this TCR beta chain was observed a few times. The data belong to a study of blood T cell repertoires in COVID-19. For the study at large: Donors in the United States, Italy and Spain gave samples during acute or convalescent COVID-19.

The data were produced by immunoSEQ multiplex PCR, yet TCRdb's version contains in-frame clones alone and is incomplete. This sample carries about 280,000 clones, around four fifths of them seen once, and the ten largest clones take approximately 10%. The germline gives CDR1 SSHAT, CDR2 FNYEAQ (reference sequence). The V and J ends lost 1 base and 1 base, in that order; junction bases with no gene match: 4. The CDR3 loop spans 16 amino acids. The receptor was isolated from a woman aged 45-65 years who had recovered from COVID-19. The chain uses TRBV7-7 and TRBJ1-2, with 9 positions matching TRBD1. The specimen was peripheral blood. The CDR3 region has the DNA TGTGCCAGCAGCTTAGAACAGGGGGCTATTAACTATGGCTACACCTTC. Translating gives CASSLEQGAINYGYTF. The complete variable domain, with remaining parts taken from reference TRBV7-7 and TRBJ1-2, reads GAGVSQSPRYKVTKRGQDVTLRCDPISSHATLYWYQQALGQGPEFLTYFNYEAQPDKSGLPSDRFSAERPEGSISTLTIQRTEQRDSAMYRCASSLEQGAINYGYTFGSGTRLTVV.